This T cell receptor beta chain was recorded in a study of control samples from healthy donors and cancer patients. The germline V gene encodes CDR1 SGHDT and CDR2 YYEEEE. V lost 5 bases, J lost 2 bases, and 11 bases lay in between. The CDR3 is made up of 14 amino acids. Data came from immunoSEQ multiplex PCR; TCRdb stores just in-frame clones and leaves some out. This sample carries about 73,000 clones, roughly 91% of them seen once, and the ten largest clones take 15% to 20%. The sample was PBMCs. The gene calls are TRBV5-6 and TRBJ1-3; D unclear. This receptor was identified in a man aged 60 to 69 with lung cancer. CDR3 nucleotide sequence: TGTGCCAGCAGACGCCAACACCCTGGAAACACCATATATTTT. It yields the protein CASRRQHPGNTIYF.